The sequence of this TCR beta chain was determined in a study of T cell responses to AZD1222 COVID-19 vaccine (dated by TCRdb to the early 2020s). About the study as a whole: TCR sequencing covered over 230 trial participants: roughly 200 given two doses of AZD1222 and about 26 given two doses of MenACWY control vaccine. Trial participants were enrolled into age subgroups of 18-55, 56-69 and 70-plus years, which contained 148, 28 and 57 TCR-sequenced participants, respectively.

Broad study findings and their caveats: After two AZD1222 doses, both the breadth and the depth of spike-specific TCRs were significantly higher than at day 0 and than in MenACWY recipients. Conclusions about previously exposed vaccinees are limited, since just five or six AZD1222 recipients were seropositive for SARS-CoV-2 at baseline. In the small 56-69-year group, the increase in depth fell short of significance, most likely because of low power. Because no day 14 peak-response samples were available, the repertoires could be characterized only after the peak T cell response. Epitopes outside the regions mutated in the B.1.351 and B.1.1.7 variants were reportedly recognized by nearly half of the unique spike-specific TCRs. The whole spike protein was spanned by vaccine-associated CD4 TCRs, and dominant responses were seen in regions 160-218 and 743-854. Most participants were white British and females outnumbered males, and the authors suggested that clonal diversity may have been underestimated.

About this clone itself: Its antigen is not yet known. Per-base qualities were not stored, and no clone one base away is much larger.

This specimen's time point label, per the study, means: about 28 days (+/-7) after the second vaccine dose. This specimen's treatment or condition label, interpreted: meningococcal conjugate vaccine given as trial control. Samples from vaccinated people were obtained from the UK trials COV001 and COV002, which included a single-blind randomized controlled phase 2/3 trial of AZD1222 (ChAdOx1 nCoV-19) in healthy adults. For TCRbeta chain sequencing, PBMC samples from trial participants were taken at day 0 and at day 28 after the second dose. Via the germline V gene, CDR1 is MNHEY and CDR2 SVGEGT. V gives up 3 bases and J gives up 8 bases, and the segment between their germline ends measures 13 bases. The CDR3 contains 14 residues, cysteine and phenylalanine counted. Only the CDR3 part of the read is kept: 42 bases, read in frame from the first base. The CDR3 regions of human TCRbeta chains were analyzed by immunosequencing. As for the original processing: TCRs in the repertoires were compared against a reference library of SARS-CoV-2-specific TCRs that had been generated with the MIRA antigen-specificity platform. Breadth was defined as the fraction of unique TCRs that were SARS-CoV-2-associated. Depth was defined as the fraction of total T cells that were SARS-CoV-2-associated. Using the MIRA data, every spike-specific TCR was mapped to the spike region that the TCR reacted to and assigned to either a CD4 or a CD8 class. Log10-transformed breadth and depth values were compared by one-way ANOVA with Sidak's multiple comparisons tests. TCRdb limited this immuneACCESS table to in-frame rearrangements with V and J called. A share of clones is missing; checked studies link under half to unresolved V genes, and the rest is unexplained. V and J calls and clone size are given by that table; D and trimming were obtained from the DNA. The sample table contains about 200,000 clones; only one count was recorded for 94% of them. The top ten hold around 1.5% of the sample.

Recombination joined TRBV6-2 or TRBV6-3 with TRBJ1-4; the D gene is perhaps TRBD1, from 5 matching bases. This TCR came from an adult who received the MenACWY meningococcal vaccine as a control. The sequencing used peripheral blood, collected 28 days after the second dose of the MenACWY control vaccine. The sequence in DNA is TGTGCCAGCAGTTATTGGGACCGCGGGGAAAAACTGTTTTTT. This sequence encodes CASSYWDRGEKLFF.